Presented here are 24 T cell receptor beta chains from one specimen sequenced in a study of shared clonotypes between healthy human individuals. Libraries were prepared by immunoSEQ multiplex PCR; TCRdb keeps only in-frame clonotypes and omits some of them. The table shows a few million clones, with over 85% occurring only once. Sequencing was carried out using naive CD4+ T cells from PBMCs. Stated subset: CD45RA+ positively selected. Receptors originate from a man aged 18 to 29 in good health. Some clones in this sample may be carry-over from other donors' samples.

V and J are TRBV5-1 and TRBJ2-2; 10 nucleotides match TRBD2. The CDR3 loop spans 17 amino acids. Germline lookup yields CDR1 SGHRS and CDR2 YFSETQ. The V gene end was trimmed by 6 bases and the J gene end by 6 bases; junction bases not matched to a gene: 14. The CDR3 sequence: CASMGLAGVSKPGELFF. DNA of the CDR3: TGCGCCAGCATGGGCCTAGCGGGAGTTTCCAAGCCCGGGGAGCTGTTTTTT.

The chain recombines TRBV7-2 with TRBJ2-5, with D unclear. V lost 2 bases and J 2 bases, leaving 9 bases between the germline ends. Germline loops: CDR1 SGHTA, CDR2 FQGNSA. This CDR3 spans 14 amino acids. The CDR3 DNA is TGTGCCAGCAGCTTATCGGCGGTTCAAGAGACCCAGTACTTC. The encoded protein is CASSLSAVQETQYF.

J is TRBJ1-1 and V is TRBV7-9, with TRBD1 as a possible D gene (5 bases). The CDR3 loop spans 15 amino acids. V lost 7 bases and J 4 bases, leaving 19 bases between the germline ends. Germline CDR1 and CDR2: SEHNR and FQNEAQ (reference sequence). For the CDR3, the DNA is TGTGCCAGCACCCCAGGCTGGGGGGTGGTCACTGAAGCTTTCTTT. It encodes CASTPGWGVVTEAFF.

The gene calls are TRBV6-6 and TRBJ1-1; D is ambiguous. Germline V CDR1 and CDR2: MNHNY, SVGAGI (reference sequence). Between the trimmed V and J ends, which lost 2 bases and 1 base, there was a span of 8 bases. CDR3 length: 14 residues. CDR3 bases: TGTGCCAGCAGTTACGGGGAGAGGAACACTGAAGCTTTCTTT. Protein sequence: CASSYGERNTEAFF.

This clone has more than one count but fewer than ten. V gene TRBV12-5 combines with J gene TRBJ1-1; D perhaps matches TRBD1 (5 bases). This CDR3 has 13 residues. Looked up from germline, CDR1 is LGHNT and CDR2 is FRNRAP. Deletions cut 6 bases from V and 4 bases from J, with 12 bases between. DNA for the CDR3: TGTGCTAGTGGGTGGGGGAAGGGCACTGAAGCTTTCTTT. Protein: CASGWGKGTEAFF.

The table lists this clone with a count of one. The CDR3 reads CASSLRTGPSYEQYF. The CDR3 DNA is TGTGCCAGCAGCCTCCGGACGGGCCCGTCCTACGAGCAGTACTTC. The rearrangement uses TRBV9 and TRBJ2-7; D gene unclear. The length of the CDR3 is 15 residues. V was cut by 4 bases and J by 1 base, with 15 bases left in between. Germline CDR1 is SGDLS and CDR2 is YYNGEE.

DNA for the CDR3: TGTGCCAGCAGCTTAGAAGGGACTAGCGGGTACGAGCAGTACTTC. Its translation: CASSLEGTSGYEQYF. V and J are TRBV7-2 and TRBJ2-7; 12 bases are shared with TRBD2. CDR1 and CDR2 from the germline V gene are SGHTA and FQGNSA. The CDR3 extends over 15 amino acids. The V segment lost 1 base and the J segment 4 bases; nucleotides outside the gene matches: 2.

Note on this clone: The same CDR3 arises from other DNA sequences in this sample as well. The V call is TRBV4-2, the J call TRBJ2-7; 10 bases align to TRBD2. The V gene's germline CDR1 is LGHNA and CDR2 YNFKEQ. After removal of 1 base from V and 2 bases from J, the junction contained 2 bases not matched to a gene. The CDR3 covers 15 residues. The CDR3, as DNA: TGTGCCAGCAGCCAAGGGCTAGCGGGAGCCTACGAGCAGTACTTC. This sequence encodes CASSQGLAGAYEQYF.

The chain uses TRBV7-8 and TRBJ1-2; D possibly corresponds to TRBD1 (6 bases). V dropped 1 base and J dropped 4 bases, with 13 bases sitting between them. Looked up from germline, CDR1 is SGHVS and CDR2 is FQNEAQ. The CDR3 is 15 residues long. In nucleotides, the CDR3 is TGTGCCAGCAGCTTAGTGGTGGGGGCCGGCTATGGCTACACCTTC. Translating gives CASSLVVGAGYGYTF.

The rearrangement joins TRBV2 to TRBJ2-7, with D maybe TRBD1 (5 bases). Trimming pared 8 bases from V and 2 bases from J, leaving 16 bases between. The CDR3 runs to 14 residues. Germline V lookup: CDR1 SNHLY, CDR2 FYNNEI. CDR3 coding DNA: TGTGCCAGCTCTAAAGGTCAGGGCGCCTACGAGCAGTACTTC. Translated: CASSKGQGAYEQYF.

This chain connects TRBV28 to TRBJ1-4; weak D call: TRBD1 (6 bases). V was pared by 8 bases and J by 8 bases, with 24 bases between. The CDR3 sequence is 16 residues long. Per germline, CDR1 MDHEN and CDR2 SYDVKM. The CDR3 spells CASLNSGARTAEKLFF. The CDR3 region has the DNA TGTGCCAGCCTAAACTCGGGGGCCCGCACAGCGGAAAAACTGTTTTTT.

DNA of the CDR3: TGTGCCGGCACCGAGATTGAAAAACTGTTTTTT. Protein: CAGTEIEKLFF. The chain joins TRBV30 to TRBJ1-4; D is ambiguous. CDR1 and CDR2 from the germline V gene are GTSNPN and SVGIG (reference sequence). Trimming shortened V by 8 bases and J by 7 bases, and 11 bases separated the two germline ends. There are 11 residues in the CDR3.

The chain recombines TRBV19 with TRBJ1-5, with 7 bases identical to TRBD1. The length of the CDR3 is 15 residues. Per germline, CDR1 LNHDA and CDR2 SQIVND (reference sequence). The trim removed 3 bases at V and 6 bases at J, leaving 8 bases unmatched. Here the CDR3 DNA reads TGTGCCAGTAGTATGATGACAGGGAACGGTCAGCCCCAGCATTTT. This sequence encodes CASSMMTGNGQPQHF.

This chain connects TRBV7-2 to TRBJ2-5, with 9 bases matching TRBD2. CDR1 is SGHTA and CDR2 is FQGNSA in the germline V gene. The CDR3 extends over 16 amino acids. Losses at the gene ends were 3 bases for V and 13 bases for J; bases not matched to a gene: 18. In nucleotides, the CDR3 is TGTGCCAGCAGCTTCTCTAGCGGGGCTGTACAAGAGACCGGGTACTTC. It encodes CASSFSSGAVQETGYF.

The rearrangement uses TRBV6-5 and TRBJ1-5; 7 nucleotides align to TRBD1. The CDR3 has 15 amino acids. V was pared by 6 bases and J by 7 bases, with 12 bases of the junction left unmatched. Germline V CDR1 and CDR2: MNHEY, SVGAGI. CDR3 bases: TGTGCCAGCAGACCCACGGGGACAGATAACCAGCCCCAGCATTTT. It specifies CASRPTGTDNQPQHF.

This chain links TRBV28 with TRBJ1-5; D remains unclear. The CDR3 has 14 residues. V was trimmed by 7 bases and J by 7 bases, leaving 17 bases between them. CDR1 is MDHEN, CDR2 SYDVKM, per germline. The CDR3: CASTPSPPGQPQHF. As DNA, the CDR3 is TGTGCCAGCACCCCATCCCCCCCGGGCCAGCCCCAGCATTTT.

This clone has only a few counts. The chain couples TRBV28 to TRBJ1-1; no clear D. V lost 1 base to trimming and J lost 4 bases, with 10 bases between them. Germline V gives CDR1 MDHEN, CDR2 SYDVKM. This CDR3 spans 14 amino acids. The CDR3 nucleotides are TGTGCCAGCAGTTTATTATCGGTCATCACTGAAGCTTTCTTT. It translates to CASSLLSVITEAFF.

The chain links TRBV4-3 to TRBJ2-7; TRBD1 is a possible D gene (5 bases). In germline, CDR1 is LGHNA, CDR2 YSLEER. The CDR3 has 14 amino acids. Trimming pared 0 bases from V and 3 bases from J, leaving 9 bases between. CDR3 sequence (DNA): TGCGCCAGCAGCCAAGAACAGGAACGCTACGAGCAGTACTTC. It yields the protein CASSQEQERYEQYF.

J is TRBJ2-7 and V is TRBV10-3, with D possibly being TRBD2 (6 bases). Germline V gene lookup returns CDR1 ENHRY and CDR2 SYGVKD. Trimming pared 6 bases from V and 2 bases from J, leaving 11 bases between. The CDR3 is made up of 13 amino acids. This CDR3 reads CAIRGTETYEQYF. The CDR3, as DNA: TGTGCCATCAGGGGGACTGAAACCTACGAGCAGTACTTC.

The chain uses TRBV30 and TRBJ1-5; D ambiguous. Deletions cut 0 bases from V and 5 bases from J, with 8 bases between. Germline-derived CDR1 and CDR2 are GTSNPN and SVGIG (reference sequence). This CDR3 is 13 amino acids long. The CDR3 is CAWSVRQDQPQHF. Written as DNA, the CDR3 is TGTGCCTGGAGTGTAAGGCAAGATCAGCCCCAGCATTTT.

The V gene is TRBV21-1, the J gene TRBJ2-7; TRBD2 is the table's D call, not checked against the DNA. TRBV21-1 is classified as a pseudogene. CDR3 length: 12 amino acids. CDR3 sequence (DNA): TGTGCCAGCAGCAAAGAGCGAGACGAGCAGTACTTC. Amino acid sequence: CASSKERDEQYF.

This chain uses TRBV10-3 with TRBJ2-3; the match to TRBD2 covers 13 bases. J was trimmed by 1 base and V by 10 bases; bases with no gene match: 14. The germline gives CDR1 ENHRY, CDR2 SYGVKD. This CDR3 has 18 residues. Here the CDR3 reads CATRLAGGQGYGTDTQYF. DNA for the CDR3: TGTGCCACCAGACTAGCGGGAGGCCAGGGGTATGGCACAGATACGCAGTATTTT.

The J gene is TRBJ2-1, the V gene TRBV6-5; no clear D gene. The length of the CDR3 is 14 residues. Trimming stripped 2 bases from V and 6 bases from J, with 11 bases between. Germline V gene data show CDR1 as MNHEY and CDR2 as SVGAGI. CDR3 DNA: TGTGCCAGCAGTTACAATCGTGCGGTCAATGAGCAGTTCTTC. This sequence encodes CASSYNRAVNEQFF.

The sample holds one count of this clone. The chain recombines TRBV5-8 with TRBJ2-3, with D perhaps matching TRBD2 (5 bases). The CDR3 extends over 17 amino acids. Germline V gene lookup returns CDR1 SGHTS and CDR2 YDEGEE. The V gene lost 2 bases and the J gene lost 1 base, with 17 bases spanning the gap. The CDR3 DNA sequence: TGTGCCAGCAGCTTACCTCGGGGTAGTGTTCGCACAGATACGCAGTATTTT. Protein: CASSLPRGSVRTDTQYF.